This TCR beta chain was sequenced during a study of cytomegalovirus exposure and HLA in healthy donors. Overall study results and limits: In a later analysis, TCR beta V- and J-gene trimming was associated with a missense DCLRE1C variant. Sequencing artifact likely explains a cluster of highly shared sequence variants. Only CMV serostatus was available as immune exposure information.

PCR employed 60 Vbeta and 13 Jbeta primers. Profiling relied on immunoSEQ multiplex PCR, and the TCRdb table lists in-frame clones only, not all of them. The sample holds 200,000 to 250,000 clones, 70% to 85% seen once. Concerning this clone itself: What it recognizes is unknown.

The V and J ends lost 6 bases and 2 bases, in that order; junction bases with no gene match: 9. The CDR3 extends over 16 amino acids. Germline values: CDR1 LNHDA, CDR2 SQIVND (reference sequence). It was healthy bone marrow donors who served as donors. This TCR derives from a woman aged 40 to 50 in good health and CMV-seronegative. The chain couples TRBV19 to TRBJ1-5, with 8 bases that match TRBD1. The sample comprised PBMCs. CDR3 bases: TGTGCCAGTAGGCCCCCACGACAGGGGCGCAATCAGCCCCAGCATTTT. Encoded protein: CASRPPRQGRNQPQHF.